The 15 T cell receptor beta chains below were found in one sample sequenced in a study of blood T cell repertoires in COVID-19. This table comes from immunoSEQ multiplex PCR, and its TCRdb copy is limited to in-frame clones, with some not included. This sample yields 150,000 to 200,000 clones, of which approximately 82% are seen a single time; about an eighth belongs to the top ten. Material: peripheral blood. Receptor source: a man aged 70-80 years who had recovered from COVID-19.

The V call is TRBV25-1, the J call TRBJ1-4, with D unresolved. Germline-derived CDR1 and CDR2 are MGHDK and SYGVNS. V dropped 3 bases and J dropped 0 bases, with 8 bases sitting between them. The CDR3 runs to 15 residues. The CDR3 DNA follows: TGTGCCAGCAGTGAGCCCAGATCAACTAATGAAAAACTGTTTTTT. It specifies CASSEPRSTNEKLFF.

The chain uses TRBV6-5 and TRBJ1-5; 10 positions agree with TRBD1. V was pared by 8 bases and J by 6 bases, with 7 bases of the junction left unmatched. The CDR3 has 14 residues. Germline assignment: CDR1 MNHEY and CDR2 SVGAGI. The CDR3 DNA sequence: TGTGCCAGCGCGGGACAGGGGAGGTTTCAGCCCCAGCATTTT. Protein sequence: CASAGQGRFQPQHF.

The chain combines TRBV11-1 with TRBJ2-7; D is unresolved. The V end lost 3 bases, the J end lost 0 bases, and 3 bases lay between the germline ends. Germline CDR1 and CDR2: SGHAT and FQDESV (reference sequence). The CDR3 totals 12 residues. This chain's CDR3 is CASSLSSYEQYF. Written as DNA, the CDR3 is TGTGCCAGCAGCTTGAGCTCCTACGAGCAGTACTTC.

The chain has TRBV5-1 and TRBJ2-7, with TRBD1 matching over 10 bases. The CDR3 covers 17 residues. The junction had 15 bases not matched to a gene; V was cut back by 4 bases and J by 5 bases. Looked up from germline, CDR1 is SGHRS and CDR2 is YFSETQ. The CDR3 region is CASSDKPPGQGSHEQYF. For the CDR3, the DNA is TGCGCCAGCAGCGATAAACCGCCGGGACAGGGGTCCCACGAGCAGTACTTC.

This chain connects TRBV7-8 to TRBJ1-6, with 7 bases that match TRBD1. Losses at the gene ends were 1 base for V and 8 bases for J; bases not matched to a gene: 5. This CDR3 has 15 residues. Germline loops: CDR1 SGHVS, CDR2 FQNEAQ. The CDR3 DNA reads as TGTGCCAGCAGCTTAGAAGGCCAGGGGGATTCACCCCTCCACTTT. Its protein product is CASSLEGQGDSPLHF.

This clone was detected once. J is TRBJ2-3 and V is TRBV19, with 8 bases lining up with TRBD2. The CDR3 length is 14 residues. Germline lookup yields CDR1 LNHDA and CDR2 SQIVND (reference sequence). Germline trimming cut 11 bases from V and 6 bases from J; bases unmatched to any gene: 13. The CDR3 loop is CAVKTGGTGDTQYF. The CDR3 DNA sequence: TGTGCCGTGAAAACGGGGGGGACGGGGGATACGCAGTATTTT.

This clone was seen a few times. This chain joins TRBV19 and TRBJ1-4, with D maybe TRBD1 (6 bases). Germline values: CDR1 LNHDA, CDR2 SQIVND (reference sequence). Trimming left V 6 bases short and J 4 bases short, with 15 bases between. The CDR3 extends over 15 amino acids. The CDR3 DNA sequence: TGTGCCAGTAGCCGCTGGACAGCCGATAATGAAAAACTGTTTTTT. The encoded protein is CASSRWTADNEKLFF. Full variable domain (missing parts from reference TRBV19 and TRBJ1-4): DGGITQSPKYLFRKEGQNVTLSCEQNLNHDAMYWYRQDPGQGLRLIYYSQIVNDFQKGDIAEGYSVSREKKESFPLTVTSAQKNPTAFYLCASSRWTADNEKLFFGSGTQLSVL.

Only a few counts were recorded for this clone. CDR3 in amino acids: CASSSSTGLAGTTGELFF. The CDR3 DNA sequence: TGTGCCAGCAGCTCCTCTACCGGACTAGCGGGTACCACCGGGGAGCTGTTTTTT. The chain combines TRBV5-4 with TRBJ2-2, with 11 nucleotides matching TRBD2. This CDR3 is built from 18 residues. The germline gives CDR1 SGHNT, CDR2 YYREEE (reference sequence). Trimming cost V 3 bases and J 4 bases; bases outside gene matches: 11.

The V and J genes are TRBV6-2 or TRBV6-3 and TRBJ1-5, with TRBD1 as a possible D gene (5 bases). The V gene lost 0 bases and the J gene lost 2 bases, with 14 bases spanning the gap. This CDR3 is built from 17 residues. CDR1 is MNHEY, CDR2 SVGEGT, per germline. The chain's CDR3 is CASSYSIGGDGNQPQHF. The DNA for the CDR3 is TGTGCCAGCAGTTACTCGATTGGAGGGGATGGCAATCAGCCCCAGCATTTT.

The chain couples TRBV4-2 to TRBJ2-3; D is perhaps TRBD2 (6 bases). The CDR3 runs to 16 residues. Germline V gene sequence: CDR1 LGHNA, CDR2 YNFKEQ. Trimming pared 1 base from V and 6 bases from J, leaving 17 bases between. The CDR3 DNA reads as TGTGCCAGCAGCCAAGTCAGCGGGCTATTTTCGGATACGCAGTATTTT. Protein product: CASSQVSGLFSDTQYF.

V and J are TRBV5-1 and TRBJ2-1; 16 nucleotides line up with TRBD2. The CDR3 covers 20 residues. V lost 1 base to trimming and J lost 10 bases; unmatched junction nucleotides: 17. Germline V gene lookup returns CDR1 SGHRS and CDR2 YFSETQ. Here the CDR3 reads CASSLYSGTSGGVGKREQFF. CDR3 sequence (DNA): TGCGCCAGCAGCTTGTATTCCGGGACTAGCGGGGGGGTTGGGAAACGCGAGCAGTTCTTC.

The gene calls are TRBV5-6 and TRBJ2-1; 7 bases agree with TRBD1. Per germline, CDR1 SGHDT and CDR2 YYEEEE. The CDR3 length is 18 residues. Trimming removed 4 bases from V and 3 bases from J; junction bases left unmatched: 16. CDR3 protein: CASSPSQGGFRIYNEQFF. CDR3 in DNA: TGTGCCAGCAGCCCCTCGCAAGGGGGCTTTCGTATCTACAATGAGCAGTTCTTC.

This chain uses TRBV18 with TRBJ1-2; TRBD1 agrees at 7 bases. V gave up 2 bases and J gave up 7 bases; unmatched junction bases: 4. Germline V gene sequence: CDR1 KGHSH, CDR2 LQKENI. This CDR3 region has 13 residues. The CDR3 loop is CASSPDRVSGYTF. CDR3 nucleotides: TGTGCCAGCTCACCAGACAGGGTCTCTGGCTACACCTTC.

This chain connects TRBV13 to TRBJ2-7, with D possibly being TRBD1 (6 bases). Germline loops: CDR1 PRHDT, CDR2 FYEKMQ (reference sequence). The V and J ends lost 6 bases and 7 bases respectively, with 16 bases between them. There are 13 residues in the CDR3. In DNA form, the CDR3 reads TGTGCCAGCAGTTTGGGAACAGGGCGGGAGCAGTACTTC. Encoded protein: CASSLGTGREQYF.

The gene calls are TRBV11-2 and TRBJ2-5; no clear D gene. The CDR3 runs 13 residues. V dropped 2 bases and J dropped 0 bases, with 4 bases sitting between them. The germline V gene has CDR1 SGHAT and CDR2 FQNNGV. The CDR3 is CASSLSDQETQYF. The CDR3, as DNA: TGTGCCAGCAGCTTATCGGACCAAGAGACCCAGTACTTC. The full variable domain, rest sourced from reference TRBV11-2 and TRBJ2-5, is EAGVAQSPRYKIIEKRQSVAFWCNPISGHATLYWYQQILGQGPKLLIQFQNNGVVDDSQLPKDRFSAERLKGVDSTLKIQPAKLEDSAVYLCASSLSDQETQYFGPGTRLLVL.